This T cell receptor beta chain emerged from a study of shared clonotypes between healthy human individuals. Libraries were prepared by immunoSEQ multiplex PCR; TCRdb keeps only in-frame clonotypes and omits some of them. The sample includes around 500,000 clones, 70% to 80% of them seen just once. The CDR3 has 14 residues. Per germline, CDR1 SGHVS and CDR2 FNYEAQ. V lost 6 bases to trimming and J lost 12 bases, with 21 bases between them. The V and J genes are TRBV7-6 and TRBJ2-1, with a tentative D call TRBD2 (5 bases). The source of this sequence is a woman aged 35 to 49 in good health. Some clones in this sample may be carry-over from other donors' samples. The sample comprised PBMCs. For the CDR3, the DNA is TGTGCCAGCAGTTACGTTTCGGGATCACCACCGCAGTTCTTC. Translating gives CASSYVSGSPPQFF.